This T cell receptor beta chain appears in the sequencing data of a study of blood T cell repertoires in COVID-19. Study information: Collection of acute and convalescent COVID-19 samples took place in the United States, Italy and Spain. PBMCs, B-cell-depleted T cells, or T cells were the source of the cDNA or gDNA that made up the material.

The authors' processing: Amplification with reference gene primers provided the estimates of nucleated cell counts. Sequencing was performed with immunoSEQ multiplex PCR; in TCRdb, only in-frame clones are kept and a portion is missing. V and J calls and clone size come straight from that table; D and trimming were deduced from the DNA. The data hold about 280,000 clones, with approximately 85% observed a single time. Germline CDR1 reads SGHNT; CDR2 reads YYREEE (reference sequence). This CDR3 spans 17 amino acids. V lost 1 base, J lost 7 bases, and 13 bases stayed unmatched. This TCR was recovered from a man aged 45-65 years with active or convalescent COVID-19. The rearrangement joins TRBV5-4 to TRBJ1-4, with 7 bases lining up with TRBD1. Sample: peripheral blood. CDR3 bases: TGTGCCAGCAGCTTGAAACCAGGGCCAGGGGGAGGTGAAAAACTGTTTTTT. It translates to CASSLKPGPGGGEKLFF.